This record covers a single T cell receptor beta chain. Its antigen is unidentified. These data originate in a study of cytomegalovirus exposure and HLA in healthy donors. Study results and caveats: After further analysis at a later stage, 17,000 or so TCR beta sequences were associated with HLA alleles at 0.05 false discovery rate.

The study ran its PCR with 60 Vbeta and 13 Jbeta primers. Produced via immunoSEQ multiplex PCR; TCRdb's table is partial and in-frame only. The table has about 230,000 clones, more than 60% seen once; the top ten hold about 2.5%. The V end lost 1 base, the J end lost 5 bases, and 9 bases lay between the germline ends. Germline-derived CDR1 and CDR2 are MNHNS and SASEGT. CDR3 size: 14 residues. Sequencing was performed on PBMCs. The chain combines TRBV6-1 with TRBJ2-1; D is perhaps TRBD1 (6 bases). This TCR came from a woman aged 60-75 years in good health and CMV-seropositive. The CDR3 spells CASSEDGTNNEQFF. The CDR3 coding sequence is TGTGCCAGCAGTGAAGATGGGACAAACAATGAGCAGTTCTTC.